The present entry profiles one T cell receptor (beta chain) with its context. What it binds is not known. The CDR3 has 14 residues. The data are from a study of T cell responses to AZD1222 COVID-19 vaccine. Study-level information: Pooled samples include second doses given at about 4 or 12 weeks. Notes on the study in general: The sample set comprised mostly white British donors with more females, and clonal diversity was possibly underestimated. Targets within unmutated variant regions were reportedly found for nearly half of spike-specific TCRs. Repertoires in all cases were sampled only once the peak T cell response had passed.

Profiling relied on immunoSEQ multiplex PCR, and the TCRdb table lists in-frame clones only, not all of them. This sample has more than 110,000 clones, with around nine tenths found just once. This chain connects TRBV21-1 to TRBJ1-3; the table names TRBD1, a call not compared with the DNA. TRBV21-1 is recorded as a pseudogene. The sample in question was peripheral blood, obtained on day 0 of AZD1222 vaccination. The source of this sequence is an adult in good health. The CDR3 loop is CASSAGTSEHTIYF. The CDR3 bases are TGTGCCAGCAGCGCCGGGACATCGGAACACACCATATATTTT.